This record covers a single T cell receptor (beta chain). This record belongs to a study of TIL therapy for anti-PD-1-resistant metastatic lung cancer. The CDR3 has 13 amino acids. V was trimmed by 3 bases and J by 5 bases, leaving 10 bases between them. Germline V lookup: CDR1 SQVTM, CDR2 ANQGSEA. Time point meaning: pre-treatment sample, taken before nivolumab and TIL therapy. Pleural nodules or supraclavicular lymph nodes made up most of the excised metastases sampled. Sequencing used immunoSEQ v3. Using immunoSEQ multiplex PCR, the repertoire was profiled, and TCRdb retains in-frame clones only, with some absent. The table has about 50,000 clones, less than 75% seen once.

The starting material was tumor tissue, obtained at baseline. The origin of this receptor is a person between 25 and 79 years old with non-small cell lung cancer. The gene calls are TRBV29-1 and TRBJ2-2; unclear D gene. The CDR3: CSVDQGYTGELFF. The CDR3 nucleotides read TGCAGCGTTGATCAAGGGTATACCGGGGAGCTGTTTTTT.